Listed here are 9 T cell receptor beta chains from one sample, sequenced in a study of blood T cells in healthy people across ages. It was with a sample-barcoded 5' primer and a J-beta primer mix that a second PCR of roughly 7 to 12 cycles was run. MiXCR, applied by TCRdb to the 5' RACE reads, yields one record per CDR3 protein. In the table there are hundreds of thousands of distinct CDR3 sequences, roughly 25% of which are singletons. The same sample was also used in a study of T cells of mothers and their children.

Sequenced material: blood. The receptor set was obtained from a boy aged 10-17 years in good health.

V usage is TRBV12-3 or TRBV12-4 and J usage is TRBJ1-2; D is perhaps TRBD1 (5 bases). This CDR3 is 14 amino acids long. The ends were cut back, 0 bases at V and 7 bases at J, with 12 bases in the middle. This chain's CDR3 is CASSLAKGVGGYTF. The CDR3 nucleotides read TGTGCCAGCAGTTTAGCGAAAGGGGTGGGTGGCTACACCTTC.

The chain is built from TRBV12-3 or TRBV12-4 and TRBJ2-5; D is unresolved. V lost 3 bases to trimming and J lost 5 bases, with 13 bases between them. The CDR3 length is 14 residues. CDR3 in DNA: TGTGCCAGCAGTTTCCAGGCCGGGTGGGAGACCCAGTACTTC. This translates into CASSFQAGWETQYF.

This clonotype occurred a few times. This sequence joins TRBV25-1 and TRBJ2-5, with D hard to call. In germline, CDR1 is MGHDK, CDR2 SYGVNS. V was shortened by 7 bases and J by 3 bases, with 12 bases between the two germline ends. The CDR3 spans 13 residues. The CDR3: CASIHREEETQYF. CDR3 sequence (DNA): TGTGCCAGCATTCACAGAGAGGAAGAGACCCAGTACTTC.

The CDR3 sequence: CATRRPGQGIGTQYF. The CDR3 DNA reads as TGTGCCACCAGACGGCCGGGACAGGGAATCGGGACCCAGTACTTC. The chain employs TRBV15 and TRBJ2-5; 9 bases map to TRBD1. The length of the CDR3 is 15 residues. With V trimmed by 6 bases and J by 7 bases, 12 bases remained unmatched. Germline V lookup: CDR1 LNHNV, CDR2 YYDKDF (reference sequence).

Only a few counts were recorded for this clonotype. The CDR3 loop reads CATRDRGVDGQFF. Written as DNA, the CDR3 is TGTGCCACCAGGGACAGGGGGGTTGATGGGCAGTTCTTC. This chain connects TRBV24-1 to TRBJ2-1; 10 nucleotides agree with TRBD1. J was trimmed by 12 bases and V by 7 bases; bases with no gene match: 8. This CDR3 has 13 residues. Looked up from germline, CDR1 is KGHDR and CDR2 is SFDVKD.

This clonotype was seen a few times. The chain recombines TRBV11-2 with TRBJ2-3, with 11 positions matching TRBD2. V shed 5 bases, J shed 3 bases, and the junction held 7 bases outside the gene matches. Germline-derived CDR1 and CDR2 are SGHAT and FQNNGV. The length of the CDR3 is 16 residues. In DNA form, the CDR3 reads TGTGCCAGCAGCATTAGCGGGGGGGCGATGACAGATACGCAGTATTTT. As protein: CASSISGGAMTDTQYF.

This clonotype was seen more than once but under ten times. CDR3 residues: CASARDEAYEQYF. DNA for the CDR3: TGTGCCAGCGCTCGAGACGAAGCCTACGAGCAGTACTTC. The chain has TRBV12-3 or TRBV12-4 and TRBJ2-5; D ambiguous. The assigned J gene may be wrong: the sequence end matches TRBJ2-7 better. The CDR3 extends over 13 amino acids.

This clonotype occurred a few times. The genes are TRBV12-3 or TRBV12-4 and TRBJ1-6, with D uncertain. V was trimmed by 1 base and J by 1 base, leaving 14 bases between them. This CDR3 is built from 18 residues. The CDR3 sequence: CASSLGGWNPSYNSPLHF. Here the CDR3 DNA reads TGTGCCAGCAGTTTAGGGGGATGGAACCCATCCTATAATTCACCCCTCCACTTT.

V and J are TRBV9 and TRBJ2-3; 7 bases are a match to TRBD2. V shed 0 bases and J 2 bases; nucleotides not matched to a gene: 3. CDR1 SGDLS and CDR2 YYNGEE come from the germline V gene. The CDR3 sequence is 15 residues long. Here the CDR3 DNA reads TGTGCCAGCAGCGTAGGTCTAGCGGACACAGATACGCAGTATTTT. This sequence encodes CASSVGLADTDTQYF.